A single sample is the source of the 5 T cell receptor beta chains below, sequenced in a study of blood T cell repertoires in COVID-19. Measured with immunoSEQ multiplex PCR; TCRdb has only the in-frame clones, and not every one. The table lists roughly 250,000 clones, 70% to 90% of them singletons. The specimen sequenced was peripheral blood. These receptors were collected from a woman aged 40 to 50 with acute or convalescent COVID-19.

V and J are TRBV7-2 and TRBJ1-5; a weak D match, TRBD1 (6 bases). Germline V gene data show CDR1 as SGHTA and CDR2 as FQGNSA. V was trimmed by 1 base and J by 5 bases, leaving 12 bases between them. This CDR3 region has 15 residues. CDR3 amino acids: CASSLEQGRYQPQHF. CDR3 in DNA: TGTGCCAGCAGCTTAGAGCAGGGGCGATATCAGCCCCAGCATTTT.

The genes are TRBV7-9 and TRBJ1-5; 7 bases fit TRBD1. The CDR3 runs to 14 residues. Germline loops: CDR1 SEHNR, CDR2 FQNEAQ (reference sequence). The V gene end was trimmed by 1 base and the J gene end by 5 bases; junction bases not matched to a gene: 2. CDR3 in amino acids: CASSLGQGHQPQHF. The CDR3 DNA is TGTGCCAGCAGCTTAGGACAGGGTCATCAGCCCCAGCATTTT.

The rearrangement joins TRBV4-1 to TRBJ1-2; 7 bases align to TRBD1. V dropped 1 base and J dropped 2; count of bases not matched to a gene: 10. CDR1 MGHRA and CDR2 YSYEKL come from the germline V gene. The CDR3 contains 17 residues. Here the CDR3 reads CASSQGQGTGENYGYTF. CDR3 DNA: TGCGCCAGCAGCCAAGGACAGGGTACCGGAGAAAACTATGGCTACACCTTC.

This clone was recorded once. This chain connects TRBV3-1 (or the pseudogene TRBV3-2) to TRBJ2-5, with no clear D. This CDR3 spans 11 amino acids. V lost 5 bases and J lost 5, with 6 bases in between. Germline V gene lookup returns CDR1 LGHDT and CDR2 YNNKEL (reference sequence). The CDR3 nucleotides read TGTGCCAGCAGCGCGAGGGAGACCCAGTACTTC. Translating it yields CASSARETQYF.

The chain employs TRBV4-2 and TRBJ2-1, with D maybe TRBD1 (6 bases). Germline V gene sequence: CDR1 LGHNA, CDR2 YNFKEQ. CDR3 length: 17 residues. Deletions cut 0 bases from V and 7 bases from J, with 19 bases between. The CDR3: CASSQDLPGATGNEQFF. CDR3 sequence (DNA): TGTGCCAGCAGCCAAGATCTTCCAGGGGCGACGGGGAATGAGCAGTTCTTC.